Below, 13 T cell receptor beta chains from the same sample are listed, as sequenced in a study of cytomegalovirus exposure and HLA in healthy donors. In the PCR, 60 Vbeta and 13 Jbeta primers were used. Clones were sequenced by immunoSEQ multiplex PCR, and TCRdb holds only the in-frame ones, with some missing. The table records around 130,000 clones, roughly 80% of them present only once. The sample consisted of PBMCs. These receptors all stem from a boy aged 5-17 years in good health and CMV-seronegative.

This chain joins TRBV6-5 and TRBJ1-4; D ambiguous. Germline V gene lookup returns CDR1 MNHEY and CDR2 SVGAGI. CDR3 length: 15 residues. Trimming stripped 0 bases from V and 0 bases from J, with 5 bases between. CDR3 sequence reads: CASSYSRATNEKLFF. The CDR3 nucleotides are TGTGCCAGCAGTTACTCGAGGGCAACTAATGAAAAACTGTTTTTT.

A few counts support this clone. The CDR3 DNA reads TGTGCCAGCAGCCCCCGACTAGCGGGGGACTCCTACGAGCAGTACTTC. Its protein is CASSPRLAGDSYEQYF. The rearrangement joins TRBV4-2 to TRBJ2-7; 12 bases match TRBD2. The junction had 4 bases not matched to a gene; V was cut back by 4 bases and J by 0 bases. The CDR3 sequence is 16 residues long. Germline CDR1 LGHNA, CDR2 YNFKEQ.

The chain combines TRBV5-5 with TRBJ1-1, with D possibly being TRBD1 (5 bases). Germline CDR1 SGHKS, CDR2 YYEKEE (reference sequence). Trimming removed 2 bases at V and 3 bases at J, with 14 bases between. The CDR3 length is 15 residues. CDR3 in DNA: TGTGCCAGCAGCTTTTTAAGGGGAGGGGACACTGAAGCTTTCTTT. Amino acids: CASSFLRGGDTEAFF.

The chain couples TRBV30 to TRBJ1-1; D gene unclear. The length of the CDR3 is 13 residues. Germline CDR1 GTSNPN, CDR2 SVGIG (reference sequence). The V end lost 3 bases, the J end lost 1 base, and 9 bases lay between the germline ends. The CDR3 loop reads CAWSVLRNTEAFF. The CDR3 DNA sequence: TGTGCCTGGAGCGTCCTCCGGAACACTGAAGCTTTCTTT.

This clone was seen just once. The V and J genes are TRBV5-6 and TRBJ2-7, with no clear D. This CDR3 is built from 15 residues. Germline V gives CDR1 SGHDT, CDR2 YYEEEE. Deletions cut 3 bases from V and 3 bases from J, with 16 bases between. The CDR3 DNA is TGTGCCAGCAGCTCCGCAGGCAGGTCCAACTACGAGCAGTACTTC. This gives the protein CASSSAGRSNYEQYF. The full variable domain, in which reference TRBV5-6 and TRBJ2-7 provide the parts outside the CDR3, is DAGVTQSPTHLIKTRGQQVTLRCSPKSGHDTVSWYQQALGQGPQFIFQYYEEEERQRGNFPDRFSGHQFPNYSSELNVNALLLGDSALYLCASSSAGRSNYEQYFGPGTRLTVT.

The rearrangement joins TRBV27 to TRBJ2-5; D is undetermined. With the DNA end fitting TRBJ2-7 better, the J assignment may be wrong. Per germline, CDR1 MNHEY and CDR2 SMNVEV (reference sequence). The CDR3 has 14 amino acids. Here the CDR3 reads CASSLSQASYEQYF. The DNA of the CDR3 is TGTGCCAGCAGTTTATCGCAGGCTTCCTACGAGCAGTACTTC.

The CDR3 nucleotides are TGTGCCAGCAGGGGGACTAGCGGGAGGCCCAAAAACATTCAGTACTTC. It specifies CASRGTSGRPKNIQYF. The chain links TRBV2 to TRBJ2-4; 15 bases are a match to TRBD2. Germline V gene sequence: CDR1 SNHLY, CDR2 FYNNEI. This CDR3 has 16 residues. J was trimmed by 2 bases and V by 6 bases; bases with no gene match: 2.

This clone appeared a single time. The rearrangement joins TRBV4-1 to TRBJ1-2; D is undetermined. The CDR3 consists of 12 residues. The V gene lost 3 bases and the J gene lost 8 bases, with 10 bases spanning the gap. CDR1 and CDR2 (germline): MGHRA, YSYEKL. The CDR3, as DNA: TGCGCCAGCAGCCAGCATACCGGGGGCTACACCTTC. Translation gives CASSQHTGGYTF.

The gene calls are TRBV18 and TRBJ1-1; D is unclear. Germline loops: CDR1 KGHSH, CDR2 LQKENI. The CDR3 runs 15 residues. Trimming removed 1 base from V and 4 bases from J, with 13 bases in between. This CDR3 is CASSPREGVATEAFF. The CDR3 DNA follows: TGTGCCAGCTCACCACGGGAGGGAGTGGCCACTGAAGCTTTCTTT.

This CDR3 reads CSVARTGGTEAFF. As DNA, the CDR3 is TGCAGCGTGGCCCGGACAGGGGGCACTGAAGCTTTCTTT. The rearrangement uses TRBV29-1 and TRBJ1-1, with 10 bases aligning to TRBD1. This CDR3 comprises 13 residues. Per the germline V gene, CDR1 is SQVTM and CDR2 is ANQGSEA. V trimming: 6 bases; J trimming: 4 bases; junction bases outside the gene matches: 5.

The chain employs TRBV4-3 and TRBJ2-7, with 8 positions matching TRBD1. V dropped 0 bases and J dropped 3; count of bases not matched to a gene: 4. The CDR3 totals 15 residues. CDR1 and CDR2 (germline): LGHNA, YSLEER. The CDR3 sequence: CASSQDRDRRYEQYF. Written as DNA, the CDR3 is TGCGCCAGCAGCCAAGATCGGGACAGGCGCTACGAGCAGTACTTC.

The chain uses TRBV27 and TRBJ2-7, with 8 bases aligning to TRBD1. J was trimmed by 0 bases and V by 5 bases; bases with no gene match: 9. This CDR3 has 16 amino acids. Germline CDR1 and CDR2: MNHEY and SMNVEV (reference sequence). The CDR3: CASSPVMGTGSYEQYF. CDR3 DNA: TGTGCCAGCAGTCCCGTGATGGGGACAGGCTCCTACGAGCAGTACTTC.

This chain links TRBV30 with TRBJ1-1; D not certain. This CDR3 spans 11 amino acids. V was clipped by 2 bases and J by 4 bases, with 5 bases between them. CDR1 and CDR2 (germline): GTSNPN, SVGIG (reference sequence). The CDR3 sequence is CAWSHSTEAFF. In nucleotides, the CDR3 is TGTGCCTGGAGTCACTCCACTGAAGCTTTCTTT.